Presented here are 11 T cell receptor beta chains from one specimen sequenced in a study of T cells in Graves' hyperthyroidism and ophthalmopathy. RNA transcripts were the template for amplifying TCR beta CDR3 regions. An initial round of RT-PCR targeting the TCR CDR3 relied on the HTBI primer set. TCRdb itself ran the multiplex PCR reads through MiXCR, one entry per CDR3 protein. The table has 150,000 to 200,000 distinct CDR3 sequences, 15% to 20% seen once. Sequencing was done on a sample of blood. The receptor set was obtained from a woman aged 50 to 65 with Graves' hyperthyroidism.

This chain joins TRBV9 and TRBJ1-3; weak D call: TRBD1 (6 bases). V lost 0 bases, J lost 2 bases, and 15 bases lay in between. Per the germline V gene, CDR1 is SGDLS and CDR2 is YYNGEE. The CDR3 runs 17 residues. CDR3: CASSVEGGGLAGNTIYF. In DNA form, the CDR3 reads TGTGCCAGCAGCGTAGAAGGGGGGGGACTCGCTGGAAACACCATATATTTT.

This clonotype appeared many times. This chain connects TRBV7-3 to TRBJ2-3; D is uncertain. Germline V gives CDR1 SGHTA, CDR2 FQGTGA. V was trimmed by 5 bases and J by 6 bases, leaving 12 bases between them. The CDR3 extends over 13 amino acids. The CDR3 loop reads CASSPWFGDTQYF. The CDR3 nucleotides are TGTGCCAGCAGCCCCTGGTTTGGGGATACGCAGTATTTT.

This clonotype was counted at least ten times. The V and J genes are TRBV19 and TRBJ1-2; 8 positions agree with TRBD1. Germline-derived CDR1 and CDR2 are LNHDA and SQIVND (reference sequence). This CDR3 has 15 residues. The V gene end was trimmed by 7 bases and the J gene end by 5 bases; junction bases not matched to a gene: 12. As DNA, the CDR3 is TGTGCCAGTAACGACAGGGGCAAGGGAAGATATGGCTACACCTTC. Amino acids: CASNDRGKGRYGYTF.

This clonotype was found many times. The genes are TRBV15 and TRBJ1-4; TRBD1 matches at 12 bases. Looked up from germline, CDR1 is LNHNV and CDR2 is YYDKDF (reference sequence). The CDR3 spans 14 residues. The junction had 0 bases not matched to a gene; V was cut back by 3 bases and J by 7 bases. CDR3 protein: CATSRGQGAEKLFF. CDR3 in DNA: TGTGCCACCAGCAGGGGACAGGGGGCTGAAAAACTGTTTTTT.

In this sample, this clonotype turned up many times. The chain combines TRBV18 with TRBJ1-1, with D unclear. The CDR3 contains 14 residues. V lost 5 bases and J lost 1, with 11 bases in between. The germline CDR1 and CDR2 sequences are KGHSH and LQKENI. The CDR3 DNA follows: TGTGCCAGCTCAGAGGGAAGAACGAACACTGAAGCTTTCTTT. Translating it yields CASSEGRTNTEAFF.

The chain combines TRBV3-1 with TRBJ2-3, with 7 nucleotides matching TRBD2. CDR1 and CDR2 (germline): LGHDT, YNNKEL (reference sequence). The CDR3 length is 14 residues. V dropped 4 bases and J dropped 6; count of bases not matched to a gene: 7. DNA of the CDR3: TGTGCCAGCAGCCCGTTTACTAGCGCCGATACGCAGTATTTT. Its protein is CASSPFTSADTQYF.

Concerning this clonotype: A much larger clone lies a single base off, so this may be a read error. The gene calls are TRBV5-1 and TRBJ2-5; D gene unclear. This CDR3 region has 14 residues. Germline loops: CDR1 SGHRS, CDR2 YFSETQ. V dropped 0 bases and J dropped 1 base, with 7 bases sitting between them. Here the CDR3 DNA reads TGCGCCAGCAGCTTGGTAGGGATCCAAGAGACCCAGTACTTC. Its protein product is CASSLVGIQETQYF. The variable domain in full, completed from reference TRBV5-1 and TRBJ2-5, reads KAGVTQTPRYLIKTRGQQVTLSCSPISGHRSVSWYQQTPGQGLQFLFEYFSETQRNKGNFPGRFSGRQFSNSRSEMNVSTLELGDSALYLCASSLVGIQETQYFGPGTRLLVL.

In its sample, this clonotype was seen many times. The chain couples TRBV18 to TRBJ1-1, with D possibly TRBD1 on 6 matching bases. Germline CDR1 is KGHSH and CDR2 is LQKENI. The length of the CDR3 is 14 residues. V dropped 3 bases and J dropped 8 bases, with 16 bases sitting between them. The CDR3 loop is CASSPQGRLREAFF. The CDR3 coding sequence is TGTGCCAGCTCACCCCAGGGGCGCTTGCGGGAAGCTTTCTTT.

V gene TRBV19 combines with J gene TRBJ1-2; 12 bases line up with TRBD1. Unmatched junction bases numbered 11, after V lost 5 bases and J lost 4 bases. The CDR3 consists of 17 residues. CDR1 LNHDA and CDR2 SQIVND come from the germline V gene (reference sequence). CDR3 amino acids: CASSASGTGGALYGYTF. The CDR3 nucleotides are TGTGCCAGTAGTGCGTCCGGGACAGGGGGCGCCCTCTATGGCTACACCTTC.

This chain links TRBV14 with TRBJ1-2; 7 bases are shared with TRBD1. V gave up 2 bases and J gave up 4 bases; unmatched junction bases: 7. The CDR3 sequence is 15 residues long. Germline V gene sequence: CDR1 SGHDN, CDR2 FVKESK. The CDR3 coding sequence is TGTGCCAGCAGCCAAACAGGGGACCCCCGCTATGGCTACACCTTC. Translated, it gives CASSQTGDPRYGYTF.

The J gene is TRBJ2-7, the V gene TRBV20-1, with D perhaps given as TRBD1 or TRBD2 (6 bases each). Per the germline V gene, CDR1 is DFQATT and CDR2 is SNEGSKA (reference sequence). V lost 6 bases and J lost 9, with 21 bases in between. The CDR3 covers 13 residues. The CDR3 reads CSAAGNRDFGQYF. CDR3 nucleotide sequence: TGCAGTGCCGCCGGGAACAGGGACTTCGGGCAGTACTTC.